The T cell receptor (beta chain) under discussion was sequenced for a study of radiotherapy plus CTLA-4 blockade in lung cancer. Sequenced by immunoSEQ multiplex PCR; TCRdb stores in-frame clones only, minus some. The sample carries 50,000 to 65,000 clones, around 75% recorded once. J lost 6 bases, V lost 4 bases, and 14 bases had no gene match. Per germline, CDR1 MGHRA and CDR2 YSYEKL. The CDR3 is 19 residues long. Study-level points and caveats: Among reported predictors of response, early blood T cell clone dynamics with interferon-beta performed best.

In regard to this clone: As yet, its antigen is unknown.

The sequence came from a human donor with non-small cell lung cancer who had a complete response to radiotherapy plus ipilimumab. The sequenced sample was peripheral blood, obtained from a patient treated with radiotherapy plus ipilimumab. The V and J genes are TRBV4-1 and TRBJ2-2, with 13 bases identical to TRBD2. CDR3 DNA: TGCGCCAGCAGCCCCAAACTAGCGGGAGGGCCGGGGGGAGCCGGGGAGCTGTTTTTT. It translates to CASSPKLAGGPGGAGELFF.